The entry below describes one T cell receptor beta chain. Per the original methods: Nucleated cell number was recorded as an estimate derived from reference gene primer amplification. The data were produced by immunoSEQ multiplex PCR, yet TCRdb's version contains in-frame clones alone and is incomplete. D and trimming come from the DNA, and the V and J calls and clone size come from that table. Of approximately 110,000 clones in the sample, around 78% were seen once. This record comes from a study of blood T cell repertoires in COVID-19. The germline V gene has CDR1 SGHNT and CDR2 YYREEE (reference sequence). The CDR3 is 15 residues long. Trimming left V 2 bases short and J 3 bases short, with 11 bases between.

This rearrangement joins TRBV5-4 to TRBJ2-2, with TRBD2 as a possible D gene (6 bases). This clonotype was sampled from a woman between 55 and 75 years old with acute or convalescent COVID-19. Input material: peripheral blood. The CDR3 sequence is CASSFAGKYTGELFF. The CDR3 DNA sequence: TGTGCCAGCAGCTTCGCGGGAAAATACACCGGGGAGCTGTTTTTT.